Sequencing of this TCR beta chain was carried out in a study of T cells expressing NK-cell markers. About the research overall: It was sorted CD3+CD56-NKG2C+, CD3+CD56+NKG2C- and CD3+CD56+NKG2C+ T cells that provided the TCR beta repertoires.

Germline CDR1 reads LGHNA; CDR2 reads YSLEER. This CDR3 has 16 residues. TCR beta libraries carry UMIs added by 5'RACE template switching. TCRdb re-called the 5' RACE reads, yielding one record per CDR3 amino acid sequence without DNA. The table lists 500,000 to 700,000 distinct CDR3 sequences. The chain joins TRBV4-3 to TRBJ2-3; TCRdb gives TRBD1 as the D gene, but with no DNA this cannot be confirmed. The sequencing input was blood T cells: a sorted CD56 or NKG2C T cell subset, CD4+ or CD8+ T cells, or bulk PBMC T cells (not recorded which). The clonotype was recovered from a man between 18 and 35 years old in good health. This CDR3 is CASSQGTGGAADTQYF.